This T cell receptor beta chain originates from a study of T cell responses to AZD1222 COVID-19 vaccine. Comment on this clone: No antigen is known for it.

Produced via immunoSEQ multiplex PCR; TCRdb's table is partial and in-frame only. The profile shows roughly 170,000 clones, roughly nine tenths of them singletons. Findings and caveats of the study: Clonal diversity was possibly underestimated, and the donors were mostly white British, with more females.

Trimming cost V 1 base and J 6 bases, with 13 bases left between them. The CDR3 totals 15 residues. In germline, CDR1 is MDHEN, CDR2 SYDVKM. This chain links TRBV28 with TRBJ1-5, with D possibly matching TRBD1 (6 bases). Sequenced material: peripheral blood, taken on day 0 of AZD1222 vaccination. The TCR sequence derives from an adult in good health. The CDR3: CASSLSGASSQPQHF. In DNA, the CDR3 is TGTGCCAGCAGTTTATCAGGGGCGAGTAGTCAGCCCCAGCATTTT.